Sequencing of this TCR beta chain was carried out in a study of blood T cell repertoires in COVID-19 (dated by TCRdb to 2019 to 2021). Background for the entire study: Collaborator samples came from the United States, Italy and Spain and covered acute and convalescent phases of COVID-19. The material from the prospective study consisted of cDNA or gDNA derived from T cells, B-cell-depleted T cells, or PBMCs. The dataset comprised deeply sampled blood TCRbeta repertoires from subjects exposed to, actively infected with, or recovered from COVID-19. The repertoires were released in a freely available public database intended as a resource for research on the immune response to SARS-CoV-2. Samples were obtained from the ongoing ImmuneRACE study (first 160 participants) and from roughly 1,300 subjects provided by 6 global collaborators. Nearly every sample came with metadata listing a de-identified subject ID, COVID-19 status, age in years and sex. Where HLA class I and class II types were available, the types were taken from metadata supplied by the sample provider, not from assay-based typing. General study outcomes and caveats: The amount of clinical and demographic metadata varied by source and participant and was provided uncurated.

TCRbeta CDR3 regions were amplified from genomic DNA using the immunoSEQ Assay, a bias-controlled multiplex PCR. Under the source paper's analysis protocol: The number of nucleated cells in each sample was estimated by amplification of reference gene primers within the assay. To quantify the absolute abundance of each unique TCRbeta CDR3 rearrangement, sequence reads were collapsed and filtered. For each sample, productive Simpson clonality was calculated as the square root of Simpson's diversity index over productive rearrangements. TCRdb limited this immuneACCESS table to in-frame rearrangements with V and J called. A share of clones is missing; checked studies link under half to unresolved V genes, and the rest is unexplained. That table supplies the V and J calls and clone size; D and trimming were determined from the DNA. Within this sample are around 200,000 clones, with 86% of them counted one time only. Of the sample, 5.6% falls within the top ten clones.

Enrolling through a virtual design, the prospective study's participants ranged in age from roughly 18 to 89 years and lived across 20 to 25 United States geographic areas. In the prospective study, cohorts were assigned on the basis of participant-reported clinical history obtained from a screening survey and a study questionnaire. Mobile phlebotomists in the prospective study collected whole blood, serum and a nasopharyngeal or oropharyngeal swab from every participant. Additional blood draws and questionnaires over a 2-month period could optionally be provided by prospective study participants. Before DNA extraction, blood samples from the prospective study were shipped at room temperature or frozen. The germline V gene yields SGHRS for CDR1 and YFSETQ for CDR2. Trimming leaves V shorter by 2 bases and J shorter by 4 bases, with the junction holding 12 bases beyond the gene matches. The CDR3 goes from the cysteine to the phenylalanine over 17 residues. The read is trimmed to its CDR3 DNA, 51 bases read in frame from base 1.

A note on this clone: Its recognized antigen is unknown. No qualities accompany the bases; no much larger clone lies one base away.

Sequences were obtained from PBMCs or T cells enriched from blood (not recorded which). The sequence is built from TRBV5-1 and TRBJ1-3, and 7 bases in between align with TRBD1. The receptor comes from a man aged 35 to 55 with acute COVID-19. The DNA reads as follows: TGCGCCAGCAGCTTCGAGGTACAGGGGAATCGAGGAAACACCATATATTTT. This translates into CASSFEVQGNRGNTIYF.